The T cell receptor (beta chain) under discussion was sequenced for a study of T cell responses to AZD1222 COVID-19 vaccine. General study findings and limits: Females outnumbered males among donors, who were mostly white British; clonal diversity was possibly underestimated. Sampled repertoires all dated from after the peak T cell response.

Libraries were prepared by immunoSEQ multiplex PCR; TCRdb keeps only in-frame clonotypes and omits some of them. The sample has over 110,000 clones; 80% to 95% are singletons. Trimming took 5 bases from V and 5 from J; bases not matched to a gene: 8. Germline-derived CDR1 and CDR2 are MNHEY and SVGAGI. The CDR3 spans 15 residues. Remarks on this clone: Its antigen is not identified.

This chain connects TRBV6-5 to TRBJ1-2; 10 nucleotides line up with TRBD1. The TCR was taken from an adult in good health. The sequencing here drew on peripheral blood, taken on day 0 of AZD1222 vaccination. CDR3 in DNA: TGTGCCAGCAGTCAACCGGGACAGGGGATTTATGGCTACACCTTC. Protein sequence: CASSQPGQGIYGYTF.